This T cell receptor (beta chain) stems from a study of CD8 T cells in ankylosing spondylitis. Each CDR3 protein gets one entry after TCRdb re-called the 5' RACE reads with MiXCR. The sample holds 500,000 to 650,000 distinct CDR3 sequences; approximately 5.3% are singletons and the top ten take around 3.4%. Findings of the study overall: The clones that were linked to disease were reported to be significantly enriched in matched synovial fluid samples from ankylosing spondylitis patients. Earlier studies detected some motif variants in reactive arthritis synovial fluid and blood. Roughly 8 highly homologous variants formed a TCR beta motif that appeared characteristic of ankylosing spondylitis blood.

CDR3 length: 12 amino acids. V lost 5 bases and J 7 bases, leaving 12 bases between the germline ends. Germline V gene lookup returns CDR1 SEHNR and CDR2 FQNEAQ (reference sequence). In its sample, this clonotype was seen a few times. Its cognate antigen is unknown. This sequence originates from a male donor with ankylosing spondylitis. What was sequenced was blood, either unsorted or a sorted T cell fraction (not recorded which). The genes are TRBV7-9 and TRBJ2-7, with D possibly matching TRBD1 (5 bases). The CDR3 loop reads CASSPPKGEQYF. The DNA of the CDR3 is TGTGCCAGCAGCCCCCCGAAGGGGGAGCAGTACTTC. The full variable domain, with the rest looked up from reference TRBV7-9 and TRBJ2-7, is DTGVSQNPRHKITKRGQNVTFRCDPISEHNRLYWYRQTLGQGPEFLTYFQNEAQLEKSRLLSDRFSAERPKGSFSTLEIQRTEQGDSAMYLCASSPPKGEQYFGPGTRLTVT.